Here is one T cell receptor beta chain with its context. The data belong to a study of blood T cell repertoires in COVID-19. Method: immunoSEQ multiplex PCR; TCRdb's copy keeps in-frame clones and lacks some. The sample contains about 99,000 clones, about nine tenths of which appear only once. Trimming pared 6 bases from V and 7 bases from J, leaving 17 bases between. The CDR3 has 14 residues. CDR1 and CDR2 (germline): MNHEY, SVGAGI. The sequence was collected from a man in his forties or fifties with acute or convalescent COVID-19. The chain links TRBV6-5 to TRBJ2-3; the D gene is possibly TRBD1 (5 bases). The material sequenced was peripheral blood. The CDR3 DNA sequence: TGTGCCAGCAGACCCGACAGCGCTCGGAATACGCAGTATTTT. Amino acid sequence: CASRPDSARNTQYF.